The text below deals with one T cell receptor beta chain. The record originates from a study of blood T cell repertoires in COVID-19. Assay: immunoSEQ multiplex PCR; the TCRdb copy retains only in-frame clones and omits some. The sample lists approximately 300,000 clones, about 83% occurring once. Material: peripheral blood. The receptor comes from a woman between 50 and 59 years old with acute or convalescent COVID-19.

The chain's CDR3 is CASSRWTVPPPNEKLFF. The CDR3 nucleotides read TGTGCCAGCAGCCGTTGGACAGTACCTCCTCCGAATGAAAAACTGTTTTTT. V is TRBV21-1 and J is TRBJ1-4; the D segment call TRBD1 is taken from the table without a DNA check. TRBV21-1 is a listed pseudogene. This CDR3 has 17 amino acids.